This is a list of T cell receptor beta chains from one sample in a study of blood T cells in healthy people across ages. In TCRdb, the 5' RACE reads were re-called with MiXCR into one record per CDR3 protein. The data hold about 640,000 distinct CDR3 sequences, with about 53% observed a single time. Sequenced input: blood. The origin of the receptors is a man in his sixties in good health. Both conserved end residues are part of each CDR3. A D gene is named only where the DNA matches it firmly. Clone size appears in some rows only: once, few, many, or a class for an expanded clone.

J: TRBJ2-5; size: -; V: TRBV29-1; D: -; DNA: TGCAGCGTAGGTTGGAGGGAGACCCAGTACTTC; CDR3: CSVGWRETQYF
J: TRBJ2-1; size: -; V: TRBV15; D: TRBD2; DNA: TGTGCCACCAGCAGAGATGGGACTAGCGGAAAAAATGAGCAGTTCTTC; CDR3: CATSRDGTSGKNEQFF
J: TRBJ1-2; size: -; V: TRBV5-1; D: -; DNA: TGCGCCAGCAGCCCAGGAGACCGCTATGGCTACACCTTC; CDR3: CASSPGDRYGYTF
J: TRBJ2-1; size: -; V: TRBV5-5; D: TRBD2; DNA: TGTGCCAGTAGCCCCCCCGGGACTAGTTACAATGAGCAGTTCTTC; CDR3: CASSPPGTSYNEQFF
J: TRBJ2-1; size: many; V: TRBV20-1; D: -; DNA: TGCAGTGCTAGCGGGGGTTACAATGAGCAGTTCTTC; CDR3: CSASGGYNEQFF
J: TRBJ2-1; size: -; V: TRBV27; D: -; DNA: TGTGCCAGCAGTGGGTTCCATGAGCAGTTCTTC; CDR3: CASSGFHEQFF
J: TRBJ2-3; size: once; V: TRBV5-1; D: -; DNA: TGCGCCAGCAGCTTGGACCAGGGGAGCACAGATACGCAGTATTTT; CDR3: CASSLDQGSTDTQYF
J: TRBJ2-7; size: -; V: TRBV7-8; D: -; DNA: TGTGCCAGCAGCTTAGCAAGTCGGTTTCGGGACACTTCTTCCTACGAGCAGTACTTC; CDR3: CASSLASRFRDTSSYEQYF
J: TRBJ2-1; size: -; V: TRBV5-1; D: -; DNA: TGCGCCAGCAGCCTCTGGATCGGTTCGACGGTCGATGAGCAGTTCTTC; CDR3: CASSLWIGSTVDEQFF
J: TRBJ2-3; size: few; V: TRBV5-1; D: TRBD2; DNA: TGTGCCAGCAGCCTGACTAGCGGTAGCACAGATACGCAGTATTTT; CDR3: CASSLTSGSTDTQYF
J: TRBJ2-1; size: -; V: TRBV18; D: TRBD2; DNA: TGTGCCAGCTCACCCCAACTAGCGGCCCCAGACAATGAGCAGTTCTTC; CDR3: CASSPQLAAPDNEQFF
J: TRBJ2-7; size: -; V: TRBV6-1; D: -; DNA: TGTGCCAGCAGTGAACCATACGAGCAGTACTTC; CDR3: CASSEPYEQYF
J: TRBJ1-5; size: -; V: TRBV20-1; D: -; DNA: TGCAGTGCCAAGGAGGAGGGGAAGGATTATCAGCCCCAGCATTTT; CDR3: CSAKEEGKDYQPQHF
J: TRBJ2-3; size: -; V: TRBV3-1; D: TRBD2; DNA: TGTGCCAGCAGCCCGAGAGGGCTAGCGGGGACAGATGCGCAGTATTTT; CDR3: CASSPRGLAGTDAQYF
J: TRBJ2-3; size: -; V: TRBV12-3/TRBV12-4; D: -; DNA: TGTGCCAGCAGTTTAAGCCAGGGTTCGGATACGCAGTATTTT; CDR3: CASSLSQGSDTQYF
J: TRBJ1-4; size: -; V: TRBV3-1; D: -; DNA: TGTGCCAGCAGCCAAGAAAGCGAGGGGAATGAAAAACTGTTTTTT; CDR3: CASSQESEGNEKLFF
J: TRBJ2-5; size: few; V: TRBV5-1; D: -; DNA: TGTGCCAGCAGCTTAGGCCGGGACCGACAAGAGACCCAGTACTTC; CDR3: CASSLGRDRQETQYF
J: TRBJ2-5; size: -; V: TRBV28; D: -; DNA: TGTGCCAGCAGTGTGGACAGTGAAGAGACCCAGTACTTC; CDR3: CASSVDSEETQYF
J: TRBJ2-5; size: -; V: TRBV6-2/TRBV6-3; D: TRBD2; DNA: TGTGCCAGCAGTTACGCCGGGACTATAGGGGAGACCCAGTACTTC; CDR3: CASSYAGTIGETQYF
J: TRBJ2-2; size: -; V: TRBV7-6; D: TRBD2; DNA: TGTGCCAGCAGCAATAGCGGGGAGGCGGTCGGGGAGCTGTTTTTT; CDR3: CASSNSGEAVGELFF
J: TRBJ1-3; size: once; V: TRBV29-1; D: TRBD1; DNA: TGCAGCGTCGACAGGGGCCTCTCTGGAAACACCATATATTTT; CDR3: CSVDRGLSGNTIYF
J: TRBJ1-2; size: -; V: TRBV29-1; D: -; DNA: TGCAGCGTTCTGACATCTAACTATGGCTACACCTTC; CDR3: CSVLTSNYGYTF
J: TRBJ2-3; size: few; V: TRBV7-8; D: TRBD1; DNA: TGTGCCAGCAGCCAAGGGGGCCAGGGGCACACAGATACGCAGTATTTT; CDR3: CASSQGGQGHTDTQYF
J: TRBJ1-2; size: -; V: TRBV5-1; D: -; DNA: TGCGCCAGCAGCCCGGCGGGCGGTTTAAATGGCTACACCTTC; CDR3: CASSPAGGLNGYTF
J: TRBJ1-5; size: -; V: TRBV4-1; D: -; DNA: TGCGCCAGCAGCCAAGATCGGGCAGACTATCTAACGCCCCAGCATTTT; CDR3: CASSQDRADYLTPQHF
J: TRBJ2-1; size: -; V: TRBV9; D: TRBD2; DNA: TGTGCCAGCAGCCGGTCAGAGACTAGCGGCTCCTACAATGAGCAGTTCTTC; CDR3: CASSRSETSGSYNEQFF
J: TRBJ2-6; size: -; V: TRBV11-2; D: -; DNA: TGTGCCAGCAGCCACGAGACCTCTGGGGCCAACGTCCTGACTTTC; CDR3: CASSHETSGANVLTF
J: TRBJ2-3; size: few; V: TRBV7-2; D: TRBD2; DNA: TGTGCCAGCAGCTTAGACTGGACTAGAGATACGCAGTATTTT; CDR3: CASSLDWTRDTQYF
J: TRBJ2-3; size: -; V: TRBV12-3/TRBV12-4; D: TRBD1; DNA: TGTGCCAGCAGTTGCAGGGGGACAGGAGATGCGCAGTATTTT; CDR3: CASSCRGTGDAQYF
J: TRBJ1-2; size: -; V: TRBV12-3/TRBV12-4; D: -; DNA: TGTGCCAGCAGTTTAGGCACAGGGTACTATGGCTACACCTTC; CDR3: CASSLGTGYYGYTF
J: TRBJ1-1; size: -; V: TRBV6-1; D: -; DNA: TGTGCCAGCAGTGAAACCTTCAGAGACAGGGAAGCTTTCTTT; CDR3: CASSETFRDREAFF
J: TRBJ2-1; size: many; V: TRBV18; D: -; DNA: TGTGCCAGCTCACCAGAAGGTGACAGACCCCCCCACAATGAGCAGTTCTTC; CDR3: CASSPEGDRPPHNEQFF
J: TRBJ1-1; size: -; V: TRBV2; D: -; DNA: TGTGCCAGCAGGCAGGGTAATCCCCTATTGAACACTGAAGCTTTCTTT; CDR3: CASRQGNPLLNTEAFF
J: TRBJ2-3; size: -; V: TRBV7-2; D: -; DNA: TGTGCCAGCAGCTTGGACGGACGCACAGATACGCAGTATTTT; CDR3: CASSLDGRTDTQYF
J: TRBJ2-3; size: -; V: TRBV20-1; D: -; DNA: TGCAGTGCTAGGCGGGCCCCCACGAGCACAGATACGCAGTATTTT; CDR3: CSARRAPTSTDTQYF
J: TRBJ2-3; size: -; V: TRBV10-3; D: TRBD2; DNA: TGTGCCATCAGAGCGGGACTAGCGGGGGGGCAGAGCACAGATACGCAGTATTTT; CDR3: CAIRAGLAGGQSTDTQYF
J: TRBJ2-3; size: many; V: TRBV29-1; D: -; DNA: TGCAGCGTTGAACAGGGCACAGATACGCAGTATTTT; CDR3: CSVEQGTDTQYF